The source of this T cell receptor (beta chain) is a study of neoadjuvant anti-PD-1 for oral cavity cancer. Study overall: Patients mostly received three to four biweekly nivolumab doses at 3 mg/kg before surgery.

Notes on the study in general: Higher pretreatment blood Treg/Th17 ratios correlated with higher pretreatment blood and lower post-treatment tumor TCRbeta clonality.

On this clone: The antigen remains unidentified.

CDR1 and CDR2 (germline): SGHNT, YYREEE (reference sequence). The CDR3 is made up of 16 amino acids. The germline V and J ends were trimmed by 0 bases and 0 bases, with 12 bases remaining between them. These newly diagnosed stage II-IVA oral cavity squamous cell carcinoma patients had no prior systemic or radiation treatment. Most PBMC samples had approximately 470 ng input DNA in six replicates. Some clones are missing from TCRdb's copy, which holds only in-frame ones; the method was immunoSEQ multiplex PCR. The table lists around 14,000 clones, 65% to 70% of them singletons. This chain connects TRBV5-4 to TRBJ1-2; D call uncertain. This TCR was sampled from a person aged 40 to 85 with oral cavity squamous cell carcinoma. Here the sequenced sample was PBMCs, taken before nivolumab (anti-PD-1) treatment. The CDR3 nucleotides are TGTGCCAGCAGCTTGGCCGGGAGCTCAACTAACTATGGCTACACCTTC. This gives the protein CASSLAGSSTNYGYTF.